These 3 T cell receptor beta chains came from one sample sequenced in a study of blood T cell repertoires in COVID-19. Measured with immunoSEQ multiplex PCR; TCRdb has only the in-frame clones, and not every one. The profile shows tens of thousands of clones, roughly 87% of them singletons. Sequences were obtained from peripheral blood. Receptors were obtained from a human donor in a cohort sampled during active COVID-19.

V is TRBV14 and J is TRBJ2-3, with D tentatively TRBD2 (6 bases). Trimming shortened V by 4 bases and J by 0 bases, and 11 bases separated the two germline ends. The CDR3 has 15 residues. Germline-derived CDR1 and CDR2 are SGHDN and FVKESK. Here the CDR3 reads CASSLSGLSTDTQYF. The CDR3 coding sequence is TGTGCCAGCAGCCTATCGGGACTCAGCACAGATACGCAGTATTTT.

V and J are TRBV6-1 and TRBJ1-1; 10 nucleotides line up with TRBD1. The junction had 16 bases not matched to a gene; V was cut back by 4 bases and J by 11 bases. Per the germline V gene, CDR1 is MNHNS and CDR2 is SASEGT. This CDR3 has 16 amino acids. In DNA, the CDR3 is TGTGCCAGCAGTGGTCAGGGACAGGGGAGTTTACGGGATGCTTTCTTT. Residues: CASSGQGQGSLRDAFF.

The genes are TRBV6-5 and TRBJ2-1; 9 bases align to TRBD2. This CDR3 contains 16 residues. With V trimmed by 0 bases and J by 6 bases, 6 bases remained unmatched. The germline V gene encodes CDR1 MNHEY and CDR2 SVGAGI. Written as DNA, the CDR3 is TGTGCCAGCAGTTACTCCGGCGGGGGGGCCCGCAATGAGCAGTTCTTC. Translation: CASSYSGGGARNEQFF.